Described below is a single T cell receptor beta chain sequence and its context. This clonotype was counted many times. Its recognized antigen is unknown. No quality values exist for individual bases; no much larger clone is one base distant. The trim is 8 bases for V and 5 bases for J, with a gap of 13 bases between the germline ends. From the germline V gene, CDR1 is SNHLY and CDR2 is FYNNEI. Inclusive of the bounding cysteine and phenylalanine, the CDR3 is 13 residues long. The entry retains the CDR3 DNA only, 39 bases that are in frame from base 1. These data originate in a study of CD8+CD57+ T cells in acquired aplastic anemia (dated by TCRdb to 2017 to 2018). Looking at the study overall: Extracted DNA from sorted CD4+ and CD8+ cells averaged around 3.5 ug, ranging from roughly 0.17 to 30 ug. An average of approximately 10 million reads for CD4+ cells and 11.0 million reads for CD8+ cells was obtained from healthy donor samples.

Genomic DNA was used as template for profiling of TCR beta VDJ combinations and CDR3 sequences. An Illumina HiSeq 2000 was used for TCR repertoire sequencing. In the paper's pipeline: TRBV/TRBJ rearrangement plots, CDR3 size and DJ length profiles, and Simpson's diversity index were used to assess repertoires. The most abundant DNA sequence in the deep sequencing data was defined as the immunodominant clone. CDR3 amino acid sequences were checked for sharing across subjects and were also compared against the VDJdb database and published repertoires. TCRdb reworked the public reads: Q25 trimming with fastp, MiXCR clone assembly, productive beta chains retained. Duplicate CDR3 protein sequences are folded into a single record with the most common DNA and genes. The authors' filters were not applied to this entry. The sample table contains about 160,000 distinct CDR3 sequences; only one count was recorded for roughly 47% of them. Clones ranked in the top ten supply approximately 1% of the sample.

The investigation overall reported the following: Between patients and healthy controls, no significant difference in CD8+ Simpson's diversity was found (P=0.060). Roughly 30 CD8+ CDR3 sequences were found to be shared between patients and controls, but these sequences appeared to be highly expressed in patients and within the immunodominant clones of the patients.

In this study, sorted CD4+ and CD8+ T cells from the blood of healthy subjects and of severe aplastic anemia patients had their TCR repertoires deep-sequenced. Ficoll-Paque density gradient centrifugation was used to isolate peripheral blood mononuclear cells. CD4+ and CD8+ T cells were sorted by FACS or magnetic beads before DNA extraction. The rearrangement joined TRBV2 to TRBJ2-1; the D segment may tentatively be TRBD1 or TRBD2, each giving 5 matched bases. Sample: sorted CD4+, CD8+, or CD8+CD57+ T cells (not recorded which) from PBMCs. This receptor was taken from a human donor in good health. The DNA sequence reads TGTGCCAGCGGGGCCCGGAGGAACAATGAGCAGTTCTTC. The encoded protein is CASGARRNNEQFF.